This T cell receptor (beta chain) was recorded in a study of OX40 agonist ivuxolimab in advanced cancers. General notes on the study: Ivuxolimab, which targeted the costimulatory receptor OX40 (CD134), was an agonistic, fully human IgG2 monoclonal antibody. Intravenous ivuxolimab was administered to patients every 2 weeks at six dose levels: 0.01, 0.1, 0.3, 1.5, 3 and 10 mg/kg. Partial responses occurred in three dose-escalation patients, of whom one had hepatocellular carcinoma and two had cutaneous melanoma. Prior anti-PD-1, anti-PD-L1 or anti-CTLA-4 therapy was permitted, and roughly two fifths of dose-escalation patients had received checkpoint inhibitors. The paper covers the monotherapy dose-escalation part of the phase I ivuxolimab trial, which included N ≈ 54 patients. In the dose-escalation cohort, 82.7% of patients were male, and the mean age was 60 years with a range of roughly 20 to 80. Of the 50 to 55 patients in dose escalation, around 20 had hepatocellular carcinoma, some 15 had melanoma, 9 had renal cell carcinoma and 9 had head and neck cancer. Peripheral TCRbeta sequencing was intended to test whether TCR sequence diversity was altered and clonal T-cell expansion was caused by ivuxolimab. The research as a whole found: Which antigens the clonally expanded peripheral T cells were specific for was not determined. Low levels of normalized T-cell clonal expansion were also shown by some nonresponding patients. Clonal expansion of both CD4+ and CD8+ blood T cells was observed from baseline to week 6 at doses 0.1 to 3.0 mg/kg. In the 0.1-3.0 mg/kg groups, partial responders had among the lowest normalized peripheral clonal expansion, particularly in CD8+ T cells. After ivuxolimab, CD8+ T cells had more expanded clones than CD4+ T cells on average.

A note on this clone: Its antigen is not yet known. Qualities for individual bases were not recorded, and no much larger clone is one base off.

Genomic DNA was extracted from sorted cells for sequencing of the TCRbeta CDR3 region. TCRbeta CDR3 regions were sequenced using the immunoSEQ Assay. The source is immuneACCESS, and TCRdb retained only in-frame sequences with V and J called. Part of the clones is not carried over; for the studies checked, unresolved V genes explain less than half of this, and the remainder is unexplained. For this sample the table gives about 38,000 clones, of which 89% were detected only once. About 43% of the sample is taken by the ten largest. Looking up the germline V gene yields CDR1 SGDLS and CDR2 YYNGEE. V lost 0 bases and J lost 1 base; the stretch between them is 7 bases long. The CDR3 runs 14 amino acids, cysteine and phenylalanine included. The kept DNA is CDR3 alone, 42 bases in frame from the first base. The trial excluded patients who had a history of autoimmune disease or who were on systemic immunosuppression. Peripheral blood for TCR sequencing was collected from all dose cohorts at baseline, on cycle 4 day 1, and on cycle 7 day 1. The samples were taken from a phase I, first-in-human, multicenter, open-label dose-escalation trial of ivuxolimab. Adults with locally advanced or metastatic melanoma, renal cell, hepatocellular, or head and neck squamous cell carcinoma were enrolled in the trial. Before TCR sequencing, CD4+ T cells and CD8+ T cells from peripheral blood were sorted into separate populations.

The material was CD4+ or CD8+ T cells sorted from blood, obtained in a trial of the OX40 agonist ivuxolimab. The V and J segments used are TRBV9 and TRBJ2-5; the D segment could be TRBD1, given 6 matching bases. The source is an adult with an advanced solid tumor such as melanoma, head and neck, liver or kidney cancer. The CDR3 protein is CASSVGGGQETQYF. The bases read TGTGCCAGCAGCGTAGGAGGGGGCCAAGAGACCCAGTACTTC.